These T cell receptor beta chains were read from a single sample in a study of OX40 agonist ivuxolimab in advanced cancers. Sequencing was performed with immunoSEQ multiplex PCR; in TCRdb, only in-frame clones are kept and a portion is missing. Of tens of thousands of clones in the sample, 90% to 95% were seen once. The input for sequencing was CD4+ or CD8+ T cells sorted from blood, taken in a trial of the OX40 agonist ivuxolimab. Source of these receptors: an adult with an advanced solid tumor such as melanoma, head and neck, liver or kidney cancer. Both conserved end residues are part of each CDR3. The D gene is left open where the match is weak. The listing skips clone size in some rows; elsewhere it reads once, few, many or a size class.

TRBD1	TRBV29-1	.	TRBJ2-7	TGCAGCGTTGACCCCGGACAGGGCTACGAGCAGTACTTC	CSVDPGQGYEQYF
.	TRBV5-1	medium-sized	TRBJ2-1	TGCGCCAGCAGCTTGGGACCGTTTGGGGGCCTCAATGAGCAGTTCTTC	CASSLGPFGGLNEQFF
TRBD1	TRBV7-8	.	TRBJ2-1	TGTGCCAGCAGCTCGGGACAGGGAGTTCGAAATGAGCAGTTCTTC	CASSSGQGVRNEQFF
.	TRBV15	.	TRBJ2-1	TGTGCCACCAGCAGGAGGGGGGTCAATGAGCAGTTCTTC	CATSRRGVNEQFF
TRBD2	TRBV19	.	TRBJ2-1	TGTGCCAGTAGTACTGGACTAGCGGGATCCTCTTTGAACAATGAGCAGTTCTTC	CASSTGLAGSSLNNEQFF
TRBD2	TRBV4-1	.	TRBJ2-2	TGCGCCAGCAGCCAAATGCGGACTAGCGGGAGGGCCACCGGGGAGCTGTTTTTT	CASSQMRTSGRATGELFF
.	TRBV18	.	TRBJ1-3	TGTGCCAGCTCACAACCCAAGGGGAGCTCTGGAAACACCATATATTTT	CASSQPKGSSGNTIYF
.	TRBV5-1	.	TRBJ2-5	TGCGCCAGCAGCTTGGGGAACGAAGAGACCCAGTACTTC	CASSLGNEETQYF
.	TRBV28	.	TRBJ1-5	TGTGCCAGCAGTGGACTGTATAGCAATCAGCCCCAGCATTTT	CASSGLYSNQPQHF
.	TRBV28	.	TRBJ2-2	TGTGCCAGCAGTTTTAGAGGGATGAACACCGGGGAGCTGTTTTTT	CASSFRGMNTGELFF
TRBD2	TRBV28	.	TRBJ2-7	TGTGCCAGCGTCCTGACTAGCGGCAATTCCTACGAGCAGTACTTC	CASVLTSGNSYEQYF
.	TRBV4-1	.	TRBJ2-3	TGCGCCAGCAGCCTTGGAACAGGGTCGGCTAGCACAGATACGCAGTATTTT	CASSLGTGSASTDTQYF
.	TRBV28	.	TRBJ2-3	TGTGCCAGCAGTTTACATACGACTGCAGATACGCAGTATTTT	CASSLHTTADTQYF
.	TRBV10-2	.	TRBJ2-2	TGCGCCAGCCTTTCATTGGGCACGATGAACACCGGGGAGCTGTTTTTT	CASLSLGTMNTGELFF
.	TRBV7-9	few	TRBJ2-5	TGTGCCAGCAGTTCAGGACAGTCCGGAGAGACCCAGTACTTC	CASSSGQSGETQYF
TRBD2	TRBV7-9	.	TRBJ2-5	TGTGCCAGCAGCTTAGTGGGACTACAAGAGACCCAGTACTTC	CASSLVGLQETQYF
TRBD1	TRBV27	.	TRBJ2-7	TGTGCCAGCAGTTTATCACCGGGACAGGGGAACGAGCAGTACTTC	CASSLSPGQGNEQYF
.	TRBV7-6	once	TRBJ2-7	TGTGCCAGCAGCTTAGAGCAGACATACGGCTACGAGCAGTACTTC	CASSLEQTYGYEQYF
.	TRBV4-1	.	TRBJ2-5	TGCGCCAGCAGCCAAGAGCACCAGATCCTTCAAGAGACCCAGTACTTC	CASSQEHQILQETQYF
TRBD2	TRBV28	.	TRBJ2-3	TGTGCCAGCAGTTCAGGACGGGAGGCCCATCGCACAGATACGCAGTATTTT	CASSSGREAHRTDTQYF
TRBD1	TRBV4-2	.	TRBJ2-7	TGTGCCAGCAGCCAGATGGACAGGACATCCTACGAGCAGTACTTC	CASSQMDRTSYEQYF
.	TRBV27	.	TRBJ2-2	TGTGCCAGCAGTTCCTCAGTGACCGCGGAGCTGTTTTTT	CASSSSVTAELFF
.	TRBV4-1	.	TRBJ2-1	TGCGCCAGCAGCCAAGATTTTGATGAGCAGTTCTTC	CASSQDFDEQFF
.	TRBV19	.	TRBJ2-7	TGTGCCAGTAGCCCGCAAGGATCCCACTCCTACGAGCAGTACTTC	CASSPQGSHSYEQYF
TRBD1	TRBV28	.	TRBJ2-2	TGTGCCAGCAGTCCAAGACAGGGGCCGAACACCGGGGAGCTGTTTTTT	CASSPRQGPNTGELFF
TRBD2	TRBV7-9	.	TRBJ2-7	TGTGCCAGCAGCTTAGTTACGGGGGGATCCTACGAGCAGTACTTC	CASSLVTGGSYEQYF
.	TRBV27	few	TRBJ2-2	TGTGCCAGCAGCTATTTAAGTGGGGACTCCGTCGGGTTCGGGGAGCTGTTTTTT	CASSYLSGDSVGFGELFF
.	TRBV27	.	TRBJ2-7	TGTGCCAGCAGTTTAACAGGGCTTAGCTCCTACGAGCAGTACTTC	CASSLTGLSSYEQYF
.	TRBV28	.	TRBJ1-1	TGTGCCAGCAGCTTAGACAGGCCCATCCCGGCTGAAGCTTTCTTT	CASSLDRPIPAEAFF
TRBD1	TRBV27	.	TRBJ1-2	TGTGCCACCATGGACAGGGGCTCTCTTAACTATGGCTACACCTTC	CATMDRGSLNYGYTF
TRBD1	TRBV7-9	.	TRBJ1-2	TGTGCCAGCAGCGAGAGACAGGGGGCAGGCTATGGCTACACCTTC	CASSERQGAGYGYTF
.	TRBV18	.	TRBJ2-7	TGTGCCAGCTCACCGGGGCAGGACTACGAGCAGTACTTC	CASSPGQDYEQYF
TRBD2	TRBV4-1	.	TRBJ2-2	TGCGCCAGCAGCCAAGCGGGAGGGCCCGGGGAGCTGTTTTTT	CASSQAGGPGELFF
.	TRBV25-1	.	TRBJ2-5	TGTGCCAGCAGTGAACACCGCCAAGAGACCCAGTACTTC	CASSEHRQETQYF
.	TRBV19	.	TRBJ1-1	TGTGCCACGACCGGGACATGGAACACTGAAGCTTTCTTT	CATTGTWNTEAFF
.	TRBV6-5	.	TRBJ2-7	TGTGCCAGCAGTTATTACGGCGGGTCGGAGGAGCAGTACTTC	CASSYYGGSEEQYF
.	TRBV27	.	TRBJ2-7	TGTGCCAGCAGGTTTGGTGGGGGCGGGGGCGAGCAGTACTTC	CASRFGGGGGEQYF
.	TRBV18	.	TRBJ2-7	TGTGCCAGCTCACCGGAAGACCGCTCCTACGAGCAGTACTTC	CASSPEDRSYEQYF
.	TRBV28	.	TRBJ2-2	TGTGCCAGCAGTCCCGCCGGGGGCACCGGGGAGCTGTTTTTT	CASSPAGGTGELFF
.	TRBV6-1	.	TRBJ2-7	TGTGCCAGCAGGGCAGCTAACGAGCAGTACTTC	CASRAANEQYF
.	TRBV20-1	.	TRBJ2-7	TGCAGTGCTAGAGCGGGAGACGAGCAGTACTTC	CSARAGDEQYF
TRBD1	TRBV4-1	.	TRBJ1-5	TGCGCCACCTCACCGACAGGGTCACAGCCCCAGCATTTT	CATSPTGSQPQHF
TRBD1	TRBV9	.	TRBJ2-1	TGTGCCAGCAGACCTACCGGGACAGGGGGCTTAGATGAGCAGTTCTTC	CASRPTGTGGLDEQFF
.	TRBV4-3	few	TRBJ2-2	TGCGCCAGCAGCCAGTCGTTGATAGTGGGCGCCGGGGAGCTGTTTTTT	CASSQSLIVGAGELFF
.	TRBV4-1	.	TRBJ2-5	TGCGCCAGCAGCCAAGACGGCCACCCCGGGCCCCAGTACTTC	CASSQDGHPGPQYF
.	TRBV11-2	once	TRBJ2-1	TGTGCCAGCAGCCCCTACCGGGCTCTCGGTAATGAGCAGTTCTTC	CASSPYRALGNEQFF
.	TRBV6-9	.	TRBJ1-1	TGTGCCAGCAGTTACGTGAAGTCGCTAGGGACTGAAGCTTTCTTT	CASSYVKSLGTEAFF
TRBD1	TRBV29-1	.	TRBJ2-7	TGCAGCGTTGAAAGGCTGGGGGACAGGGGCTACGAGCAGTACTTC	CSVERLGDRGYEQYF
TRBD1	TRBV27	.	TRBJ1-2	TGTGCCAGCAGTCCCCTCGGGACAGGTGCCAACTATGGCTACACCTTC	CASSPLGTGANYGYTF
.	TRBV14	.	TRBJ2-7	TGTGCCAGCAGCCTGGGACTGGAGCAGTACTTC	CASSLGLEQYF
.	TRBV7-9	.	TRBJ2-7	TGTGCCAGCAGCTTAGTGTCCTACGAGCAGTACTTC	CASSLVSYEQYF
.	TRBV27	.	TRBJ2-2	TGTGCCAGCAGGACTCAGGGATCCGGGGAGCTGTTTTTT	CASRTQGSGELFF
TRBD2	TRBV27	.	TRBJ2-1	TGTGCCAGCAGTTTGTTAGCGGGAGTACGCAATGAGCAGTTCTTC	CASSLLAGVRNEQFF
.	TRBV13	.	TRBJ1-1	TGTGCCAGCAGCTGGATTACAGGGAACACTGAAGCTTTCTTT	CASSWITGNTEAFF
TRBD1	TRBV4-1	.	TRBJ2-2	TGCGCCAGCAGCCAGGGACAGGGAGTCGCCGGGGAGCTGTTTTTT	CASSQGQGVAGELFF